The clone carrying this TCR beta chain shows up as medium-sized by frequency. Its antigen is as yet unknown. This entry comes from a study of T cell clusters in autoimmune cytopenias. Across the whole study: A median of about 50,000 TRB reads per sample yielded a median roughly 2,000 distinct clonotypes. Whole-study findings and limits: Primary autoimmune cytopenia patients appeared to lack physiological T cell clusters present in healthy donors. A dominant lymphoma-associated repertoire apparently masked the cluster-lack signature in secondary cytopenia versus chronic lymphocytic leukemia. TRB repertoire shifts in secondary cytopenia and chronic lymphocytic leukemia mostly reflected lymphoma, not autoimmunity.

TRB amplification used 250 ng of peripheral blood genomic DNA. The CDR3 runs 16 residues. Germline CDR1 and CDR2: SEHNR and FQNEAQ (reference sequence). TRB was amplified by touch-down multiplex PCR, primer pools A and B combined. Reanalyzing the multiplex PCR reads, TCRdb keeps one entry per CDR3 protein, without DNA. The sample table includes some 3,500 distinct CDR3 sequences. This chain joins TRBV7-9 and TRBJ1-4; the D call of TRBD1 rests on TCRdb alone, since no DNA is present to check it. Sequenced input: peripheral blood. The sequence was obtained from a human donor with an autoimmune cytopenia or autoimmune hepatitis (not recorded which). This CDR3 reads CASSNTGTGGSEKLFF.